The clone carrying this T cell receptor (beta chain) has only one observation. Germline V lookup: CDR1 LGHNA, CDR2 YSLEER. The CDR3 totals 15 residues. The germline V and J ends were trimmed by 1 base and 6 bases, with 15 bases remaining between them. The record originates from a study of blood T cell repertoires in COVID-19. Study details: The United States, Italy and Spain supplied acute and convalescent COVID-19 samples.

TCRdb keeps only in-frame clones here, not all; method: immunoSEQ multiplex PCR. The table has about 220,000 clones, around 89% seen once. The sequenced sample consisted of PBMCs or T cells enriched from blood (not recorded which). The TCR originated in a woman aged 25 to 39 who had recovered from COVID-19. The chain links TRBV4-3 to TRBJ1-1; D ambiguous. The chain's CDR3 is CASSQVVRVEAEAFF. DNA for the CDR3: TGCGCCAGCAGCCAAGTCGTTAGGGTGGAGGCTGAAGCTTTCTTT.